The present T cell receptor (beta chain) was sequenced within a study of T cell repertoires in cytomegalovirus infection. This clonotype was detected ten times or more. TCRdb fed the reads into MiXCR, producing one record per CDR3 protein. The profile shows some 100,000 distinct CDR3 sequences, 20% to 25% of them singletons. Germline CDR1 SGHNT, CDR2 YENEEA. Trimming pared 8 bases from V and 5 bases from J, leaving 6 bases between. This CDR3 is built from 11 residues. The J gene is TRBJ2-2, the V gene TRBV11-3, with D unclear. Specimen: CD8+ T cells from PBMCs. The TCR originated in a human donor in good health (CMV status not recorded). Some clones in this sample may be carry-over from other donors' samples. The CDR3 region is CASSITGELFF. The CDR3 DNA reads TGTGCCAGCTCCATTACCGGGGAGCTGTTTTTT.